This T cell receptor (beta chain) was sequenced in a study of CXCR3-negative and CXCR3-positive naive CD8 T cells. Overall study results and limits: Memory CD8+ cells showed much lower diversity, while both naive subsets were comparably high.

Comments on this clonotype: Its target is not known.

Subsets of CD8+ T cells were each sorted in triplicate at roughly 300,000 cells apiece. The authors gated naive CD8+ T cells as CD45RO-CCR7+CD27+CD95-. TRB cDNA libraries were made by UMI-labeled 5' RACE. From its re-call of the 5' RACE reads, TCRdb lists each CDR3 protein once, without DNA. Its table records roughly 71,000 distinct CDR3 sequences. This CDR3 has 16 amino acids. CDR1 is MNHNY and CDR2 is SVGAGI in the germline V gene (reference sequence). The chain links TRBV6-6 to TRBJ2-1; TCRdb calls TRBD1, which cannot be checked without DNA. This TCR came from a human donor in good health. Some clones in this sample may be carry-over from other donors' samples. Material: naive CXCR3- CD8+ T cells from blood. Subset defined: CD45RO-CCR7+CD27+CD95- naive CD8+ T cells lacking CXCR3 (TNR3-). This CDR3 is CANRGDRGLSYNEQFF.